This T cell receptor beta chain appears in the sequencing data of a study of CD8 T cells in ankylosing spondylitis. Broader study findings: Characteristic of ankylosing spondylitis blood, it appeared, was a TCR beta motif comprising 7 to 9 highly homologous variants.

This clonotype was counted once. Antigen specificity is unknown. The germline gene is not matched at one end of the junction; a read error may be the cause. This CDR3 is 11 amino acids long. From germline, CDR1 is SGHRS and CDR2 YFSETQ. One entry per CDR3 protein results from TCRdb running MiXCR on the 5' RACE reads. Found here are more than 600,000 distinct CDR3 sequences, under 20% of them singletons; the top ten hold about 19%. This chain joins TRBV5-1 and TRBJ2-1, with D uncertain. This receptor was taken from a male donor with ankylosing spondylitis. Sequencing input: blood, either unsorted or a sorted T cell fraction (not recorded which). This CDR3 is CASGSHNEQFF. The CDR3 DNA reads as TGCGCCAGCGGCTCCCACAATGAGCAGTTCTTC.